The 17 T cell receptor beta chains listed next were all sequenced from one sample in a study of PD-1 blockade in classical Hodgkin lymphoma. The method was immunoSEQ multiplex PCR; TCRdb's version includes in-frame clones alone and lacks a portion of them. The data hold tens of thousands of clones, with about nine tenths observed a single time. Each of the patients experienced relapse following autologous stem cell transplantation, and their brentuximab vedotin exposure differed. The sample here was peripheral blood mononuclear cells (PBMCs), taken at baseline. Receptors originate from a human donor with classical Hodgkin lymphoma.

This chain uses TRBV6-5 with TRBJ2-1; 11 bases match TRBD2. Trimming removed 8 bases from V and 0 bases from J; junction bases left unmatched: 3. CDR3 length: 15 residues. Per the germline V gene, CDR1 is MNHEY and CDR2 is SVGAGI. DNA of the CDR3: TGTGCCAGCGCCGGACTAGCGGGCTCCTACAATGAGCAGTTCTTC. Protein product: CASAGLAGSYNEQFF.

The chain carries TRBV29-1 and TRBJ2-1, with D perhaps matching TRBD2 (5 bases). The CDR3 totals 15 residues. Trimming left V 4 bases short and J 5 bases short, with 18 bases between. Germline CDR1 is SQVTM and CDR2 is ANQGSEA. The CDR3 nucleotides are TGCAGCGTTGTTCGCCTAGCCCCAACCCACAATGAGCAGTTCTTC. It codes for CSVVRLAPTHNEQFF.

The CDR3 bases are TGTGCCACCAGCACCGTCCCGAGTACCGAGCAGTACTTC. Its protein product is CATSTVPSTEQYF. The chain joins TRBV15 to TRBJ2-7; D is ambiguous. The length of the CDR3 is 13 residues. The V and J ends lost 4 bases and 6 bases respectively, with 13 bases between them. The germline CDR1 and CDR2 sequences are LNHNV and YYDKDF (reference sequence).

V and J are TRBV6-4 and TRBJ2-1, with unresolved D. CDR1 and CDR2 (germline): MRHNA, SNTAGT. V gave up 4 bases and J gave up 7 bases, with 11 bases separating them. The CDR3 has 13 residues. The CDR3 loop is CASSAEDRNEQFF. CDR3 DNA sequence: TGTGCCAGCAGTGCCGAGGATAGGAATGAGCAGTTCTTC.

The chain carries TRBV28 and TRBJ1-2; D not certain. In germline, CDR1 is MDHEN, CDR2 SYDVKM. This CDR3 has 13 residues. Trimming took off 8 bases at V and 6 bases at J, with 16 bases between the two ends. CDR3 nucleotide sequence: TGTGCCAGCGGGCCAGAAACTCCGGATGGCTACACCTTC. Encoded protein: CASGPETPDGYTF.

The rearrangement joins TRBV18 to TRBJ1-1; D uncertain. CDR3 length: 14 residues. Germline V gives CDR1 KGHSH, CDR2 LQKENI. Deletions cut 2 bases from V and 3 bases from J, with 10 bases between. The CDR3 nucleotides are TGTGCCAGCTCACCAGAGGGTGGGGACACTGAAGCTTTCTTT. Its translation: CASSPEGGDTEAFF.

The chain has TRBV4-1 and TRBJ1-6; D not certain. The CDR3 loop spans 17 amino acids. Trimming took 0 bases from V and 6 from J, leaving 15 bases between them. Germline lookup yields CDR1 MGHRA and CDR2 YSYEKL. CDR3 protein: CASSQEREFRANSPLHF. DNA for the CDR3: TGCGCCAGCAGCCAAGAAAGGGAGTTTAGGGCTAATTCACCCCTCCACTTT.

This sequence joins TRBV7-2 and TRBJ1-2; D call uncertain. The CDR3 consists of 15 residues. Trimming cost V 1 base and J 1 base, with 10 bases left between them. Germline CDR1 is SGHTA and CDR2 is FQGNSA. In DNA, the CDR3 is TGTGCCAGCAGCTTAGAGCCGACATTTAACTATGGCTACACCTTC. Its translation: CASSLEPTFNYGYTF.

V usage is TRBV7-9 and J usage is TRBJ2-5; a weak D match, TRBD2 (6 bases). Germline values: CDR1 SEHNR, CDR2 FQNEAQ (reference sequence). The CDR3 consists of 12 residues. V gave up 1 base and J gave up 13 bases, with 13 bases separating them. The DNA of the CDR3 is TGTGCCAGCAGCTTAGGGGGCGGGGCCCTGTACTTC. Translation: CASSLGGGALYF.

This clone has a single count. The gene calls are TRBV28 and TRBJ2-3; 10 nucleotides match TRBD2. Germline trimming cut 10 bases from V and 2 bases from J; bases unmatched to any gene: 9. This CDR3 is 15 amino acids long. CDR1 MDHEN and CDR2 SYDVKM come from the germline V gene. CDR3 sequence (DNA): TGTGCCACCCTAAAAGCGGGGGGGCCCACAGATACGCAGTATTTT. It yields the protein CATLKAGGPTDTQYF.

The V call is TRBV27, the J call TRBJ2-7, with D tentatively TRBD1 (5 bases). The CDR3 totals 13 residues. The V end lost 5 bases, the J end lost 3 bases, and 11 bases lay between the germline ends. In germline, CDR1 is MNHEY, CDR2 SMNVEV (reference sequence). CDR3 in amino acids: CASSLGHLYEQYF. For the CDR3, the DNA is TGTGCCAGCAGTCTAGGACACCTCTACGAGCAGTACTTC.

CDR3 loop: CASSIGSAGNQPQHF. Written as DNA, the CDR3 is TGTGCCAGCAGCATCGGGTCTGCGGGCAATCAGCCCCAGCATTTT. The chain joins TRBV6-5 to TRBJ1-5; no definite D call. V was pared by 6 bases and J by 2 bases, with 14 bases between. The CDR3 length is 15 residues. Germline CDR1 MNHEY, CDR2 SVGAGI.

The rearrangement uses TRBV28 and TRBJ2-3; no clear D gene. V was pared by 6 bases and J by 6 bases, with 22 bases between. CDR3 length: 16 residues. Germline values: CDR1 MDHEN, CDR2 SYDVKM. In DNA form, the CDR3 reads TGTGCCAGCAGAGTAAGGGCCCGATCTCTAGTCGATACGCAGTATTTT. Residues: CASRVRARSLVDTQYF. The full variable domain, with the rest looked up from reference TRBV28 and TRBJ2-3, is DVKVTQSSRYLVKRTGEKVFLECVQDMDHENMFWYRQDPGLGLRLIYFSYDVKMKEKGDIPEGYSVSREKKERFSLILESASTNQTSMYLCASRVRARSLVDTQYFGPGTRLTVL.

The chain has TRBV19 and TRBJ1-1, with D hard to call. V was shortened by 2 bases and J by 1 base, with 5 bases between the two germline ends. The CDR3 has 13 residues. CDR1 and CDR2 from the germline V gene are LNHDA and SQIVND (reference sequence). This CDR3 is CASSIRRNTEAFF. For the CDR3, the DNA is TGTGCCAGTAGTATACGACGGAACACTGAAGCTTTCTTT.

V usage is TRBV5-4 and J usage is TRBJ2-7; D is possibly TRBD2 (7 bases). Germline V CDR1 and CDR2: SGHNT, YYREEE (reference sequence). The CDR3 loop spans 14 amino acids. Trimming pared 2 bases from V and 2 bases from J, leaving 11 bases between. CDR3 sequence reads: CASSLGGAPYEQYF. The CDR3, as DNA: TGTGCCAGCAGCTTAGGGGGGGCCCCCTACGAGCAGTACTTC.

The CDR3 protein is CASTPVKGANTGELFF. Written as DNA, the CDR3 is TGTGCCAGCACTCCAGTCAAGGGGGCGAACACCGGGGAGCTGTTTTTT. The chain carries TRBV13 and TRBJ2-2, with D perhaps TRBD1 (6 bases). Trimming took off 7 bases at V and 0 bases at J, with 15 bases between the two ends. Germline V gene data show CDR1 as PRHDT and CDR2 as FYEKMQ (reference sequence). The CDR3 is 16 residues long.

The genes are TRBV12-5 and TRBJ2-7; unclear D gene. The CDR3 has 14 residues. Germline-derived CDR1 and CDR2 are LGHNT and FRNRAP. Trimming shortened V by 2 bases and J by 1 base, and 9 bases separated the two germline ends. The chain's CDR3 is CASGLRSRSYEQYF. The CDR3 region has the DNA TGTGCTAGTGGTTTGAGGAGCAGATCCTACGAGCAGTACTTC.